This entry describes one T cell receptor (beta chain). Its target is not known. The sample contains more than one DNA sequence encoding this CDR3. This sample was taken from a study of cytomegalovirus exposure and HLA in healthy donors. Whole-study findings and limits: In a later analysis, V- and J-gene trimming of beta chains associated with a DCLRE1C missense variant, replicated independently. Based on reports, TCR beta sequences accurately predicted HLA-A and HLA-B alleles for most subjects. In an earlier analysis, productive rearrangement rates for most beta V segments clustered near 87% or 30%.

The PCR was carried out with 60 Vbeta primers and 13 Jbeta primers. Generated by immunoSEQ multiplex PCR, the TCRdb table keeps only in-frame clones and is missing some. The top ten clones hold 5.5% of a sample with around 130,000 clones, 8% to 9.5% of them seen once. Sampled while nominally healthy, donors likely had unrecorded immune exposures. Trimming removed 3 bases from V and 5 bases from J; junction bases left unmatched: 0. Per germline, CDR1 SQVTM and CDR2 ANQGSEA. The CDR3 consists of 11 residues. The TCR originated in a man aged 40-49 years in good health and CMV-seronegative. The chain recombines TRBV29-1 with TRBJ1-1; 7 bases match TRBD1. The sequenced material came from PBMCs. The CDR3 bases are TGCAGCGTTGACAGGGGGACTGAAGCTTTCTTT. This codes for CSVDRGTEAFF.